This T cell receptor beta chain stems from a study of T cell repertoires in cytomegalovirus infection. About the study: Both a matching HLA type and CMV infection were indicated by public TCR beta signatures.

Germline V CDR1 and CDR2: SQVTM, ANQGSEA. Trimming took 5 bases from V and 2 from J; bases not matched to a gene: 3. The CDR3 is made up of 13 amino acids. In TCRdb, the reads were re-called with MiXCR into one record per CDR3 protein. The sample comprises more than 250,000 distinct CDR3 sequences, approximately 25% of which are singletons, and about 14% rests with the top ten. With regard to this clonotype: Its antigen is still unknown.

The receptor's source is a human donor in good health (CMV status not recorded). Some clones in this sample may be carry-over from other donors' samples. The material was cultured PBMCs, obtained from culture after CMV antigen stimulation. The chain couples TRBV29-1 to TRBJ2-5, with 9 positions matching TRBD2. The CDR3 sequence: CSVRREGQETQYF. The CDR3 DNA reads TGCAGCGTTAGGCGGGAGGGTCAAGAGACCCAGTACTTC.